This T cell receptor beta chain originates from a study of blood T cells in healthy people across ages. Study-level results: Unsorted PBMCs ruled out conclusive naive versus antigen-experienced comparison.

This clonotype was counted only a few times. Antigen specificity is unknown. It was with a sample-barcoded 5' primer and a J-beta primer mix that a second PCR of roughly 6 to 11 cycles was run. Using its own MiXCR run on the 5' RACE reads, TCRdb lists one record per CDR3 protein. The sample shows under 2,000,000 distinct CDR3 sequences, roughly 49% of them seen only once. Sequenced sample: blood. The sequence came from a woman aged 40 to 50 in good health.

The CDR3 region has the DNA TGCAGTGCTGCGGTTGGGGCGTACCAAGAGACCCAGTACTTC. It encodes CSAAVGAYQETQYF. The chain joins TRBV20-1 to TRBJ2-5, with D maybe TRBD1 (5 bases). V gave up 5 bases and J gave up 0 bases, with 13 bases separating them. The CDR3 has 14 residues. The germline gives CDR1 DFQATT, CDR2 SNEGSKA (reference sequence).